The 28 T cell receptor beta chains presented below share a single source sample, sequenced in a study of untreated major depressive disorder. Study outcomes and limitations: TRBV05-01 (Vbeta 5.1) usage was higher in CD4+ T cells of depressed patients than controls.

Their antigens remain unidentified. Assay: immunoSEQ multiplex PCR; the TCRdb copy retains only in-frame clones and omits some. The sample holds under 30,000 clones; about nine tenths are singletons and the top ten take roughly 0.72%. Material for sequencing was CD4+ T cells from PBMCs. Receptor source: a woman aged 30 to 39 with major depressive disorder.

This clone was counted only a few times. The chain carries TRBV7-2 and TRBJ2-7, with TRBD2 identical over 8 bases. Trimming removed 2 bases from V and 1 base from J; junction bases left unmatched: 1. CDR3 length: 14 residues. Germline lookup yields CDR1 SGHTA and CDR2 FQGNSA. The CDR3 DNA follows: TGTGCCAGCAGCTTAAGCGGGAGTTCCTACGAGCAGTACTTC. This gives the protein CASSLSGSSYEQYF. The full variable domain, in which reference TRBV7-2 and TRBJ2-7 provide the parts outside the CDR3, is GAGVSQSPSNKVTEKGKDVELRCDPISGHTALYWYRQSLGQGLEFLIYFQGNSAPDKSGLPSDRFSAERTGGSVSTLTIQRTQQEDSAVYLCASSLSGSSYEQYFGPGTRLTVT.

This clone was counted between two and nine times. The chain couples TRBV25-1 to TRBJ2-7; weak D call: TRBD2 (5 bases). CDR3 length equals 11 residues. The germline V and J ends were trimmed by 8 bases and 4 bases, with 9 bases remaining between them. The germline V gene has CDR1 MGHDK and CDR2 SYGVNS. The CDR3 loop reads CASAGLYEQYF. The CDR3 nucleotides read TGTGCCAGCGCGGGTCTATACGAGCAGTACTTC.

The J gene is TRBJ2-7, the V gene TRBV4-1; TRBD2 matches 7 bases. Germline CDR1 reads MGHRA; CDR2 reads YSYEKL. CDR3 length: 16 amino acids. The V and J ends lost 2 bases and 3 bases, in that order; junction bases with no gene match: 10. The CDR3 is CASSQPTGGVGYEQYF. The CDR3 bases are TGCGCCAGCAGCCAACCCACTGGGGGGGTGGGCTACGAGCAGTACTTC.

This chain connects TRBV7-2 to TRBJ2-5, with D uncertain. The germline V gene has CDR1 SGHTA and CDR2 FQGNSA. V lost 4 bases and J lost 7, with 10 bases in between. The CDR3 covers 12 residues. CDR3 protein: CASSSPPGTQYF. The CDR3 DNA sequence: TGTGCCAGCAGCTCCCCCCCCGGGACCCAGTACTTC.

In DNA form, the CDR3 reads TGTGCCATCTCGTCTACCCAAGAGACCCAGTACTTC. Protein product: CAISSTQETQYF. This chain links TRBV10-3 with TRBJ2-5; D gene uncertain. The CDR3 totals 12 residues. Deletions cut 8 bases from V and 1 base from J, with 8 bases between. Germline assignment: CDR1 ENHRY and CDR2 SYGVKD.

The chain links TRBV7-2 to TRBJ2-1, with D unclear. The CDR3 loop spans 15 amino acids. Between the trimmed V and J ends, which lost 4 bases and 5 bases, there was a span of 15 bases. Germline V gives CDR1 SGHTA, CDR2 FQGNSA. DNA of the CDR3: TGTGCCAGCAGCTCGAGCCTTAACTACGACAATGAGCAGTTCTTC. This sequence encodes CASSSSLNYDNEQFF.

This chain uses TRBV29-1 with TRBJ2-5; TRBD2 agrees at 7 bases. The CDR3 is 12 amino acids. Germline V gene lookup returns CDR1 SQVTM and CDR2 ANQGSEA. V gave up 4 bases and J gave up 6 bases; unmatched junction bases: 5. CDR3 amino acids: CSVGEGVQTQYF. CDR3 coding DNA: TGCAGCGTTGGGGAGGGAGTTCAGACCCAGTACTTC.

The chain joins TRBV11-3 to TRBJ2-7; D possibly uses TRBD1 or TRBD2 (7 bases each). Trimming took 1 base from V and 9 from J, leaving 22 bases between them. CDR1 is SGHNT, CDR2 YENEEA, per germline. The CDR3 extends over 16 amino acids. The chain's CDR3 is CASSLGLAGGDCWQYF. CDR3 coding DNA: TGTGCCAGCAGCTTAGGCCTGGCAGGGGGGGATTGTTGGCAGTACTTC.

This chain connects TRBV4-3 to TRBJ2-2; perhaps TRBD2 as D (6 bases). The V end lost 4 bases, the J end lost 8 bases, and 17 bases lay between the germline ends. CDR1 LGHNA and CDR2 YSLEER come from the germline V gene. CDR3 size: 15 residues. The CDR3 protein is CASSPTGTFKGELFF. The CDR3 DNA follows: TGCGCCAGCAGCCCGACCGGGACTTTCAAGGGGGAGCTGTTTTTT.

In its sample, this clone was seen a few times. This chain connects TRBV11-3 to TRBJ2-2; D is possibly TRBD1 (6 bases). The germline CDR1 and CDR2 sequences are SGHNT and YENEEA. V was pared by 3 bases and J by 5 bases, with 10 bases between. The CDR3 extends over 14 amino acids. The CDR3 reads CASSLGHGTGELFF. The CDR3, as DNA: TGTGCCAGCAGCTTGGGACATGGAACCGGGGAGCTGTTTTTT.

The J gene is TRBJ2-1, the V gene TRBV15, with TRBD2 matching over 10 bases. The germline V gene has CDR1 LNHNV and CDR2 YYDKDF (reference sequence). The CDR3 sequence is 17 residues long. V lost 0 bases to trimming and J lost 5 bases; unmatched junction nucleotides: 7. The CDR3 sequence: CATSRDLASGRNNEQFF. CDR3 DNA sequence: TGTGCCACCAGCAGAGATTTGGCTAGCGGGAGAAACAATGAGCAGTTCTTC.

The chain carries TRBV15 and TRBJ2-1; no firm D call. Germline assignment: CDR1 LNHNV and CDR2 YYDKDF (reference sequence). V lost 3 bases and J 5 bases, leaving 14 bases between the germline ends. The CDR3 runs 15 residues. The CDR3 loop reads CATSRETGRNNEQFF. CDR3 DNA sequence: TGTGCCACCAGCAGGGAAACCGGTCGGAACAATGAGCAGTTCTTC.

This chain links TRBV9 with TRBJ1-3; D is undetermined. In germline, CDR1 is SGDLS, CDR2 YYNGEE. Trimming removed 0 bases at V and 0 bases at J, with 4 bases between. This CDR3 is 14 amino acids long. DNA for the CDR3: TGTGCCAGCAGCGTAGGAGCCTCTGGAAACACCATATATTTT. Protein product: CASSVGASGNTIYF.

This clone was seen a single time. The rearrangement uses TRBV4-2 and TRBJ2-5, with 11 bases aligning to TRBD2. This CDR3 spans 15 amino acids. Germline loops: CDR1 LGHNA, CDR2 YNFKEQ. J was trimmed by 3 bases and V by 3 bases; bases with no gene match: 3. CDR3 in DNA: TGTGCCAGCAGCCAGACGGGACTAGCGGAAGAGACCCAGTACTTC. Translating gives CASSQTGLAEETQYF.

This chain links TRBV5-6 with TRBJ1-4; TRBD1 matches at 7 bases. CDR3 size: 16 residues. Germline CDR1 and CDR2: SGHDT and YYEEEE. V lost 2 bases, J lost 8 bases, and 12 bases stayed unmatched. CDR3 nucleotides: TGTGCCAGCAGCTTAGGGACAGACCAAGTCGAGGAAAAACTGTTTTTT. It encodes CASSLGTDQVEEKLFF.

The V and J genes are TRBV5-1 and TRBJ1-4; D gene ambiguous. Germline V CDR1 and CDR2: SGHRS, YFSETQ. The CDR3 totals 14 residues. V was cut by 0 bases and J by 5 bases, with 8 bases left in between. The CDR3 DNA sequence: TGCGCCAGCAGCTTGGGGGGTCGGAATGAAAAACTGTTTTTT. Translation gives CASSLGGRNEKLFF.

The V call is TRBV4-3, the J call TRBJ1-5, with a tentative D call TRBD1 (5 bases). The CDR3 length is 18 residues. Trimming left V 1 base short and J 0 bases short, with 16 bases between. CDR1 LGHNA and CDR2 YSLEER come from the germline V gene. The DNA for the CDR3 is TGCGCCAGCAGCCAAGTTTTGTTCGGACAATTTAGCAATCAGCCCCAGCATTTT. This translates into CASSQVLFGQFSNQPQHF.

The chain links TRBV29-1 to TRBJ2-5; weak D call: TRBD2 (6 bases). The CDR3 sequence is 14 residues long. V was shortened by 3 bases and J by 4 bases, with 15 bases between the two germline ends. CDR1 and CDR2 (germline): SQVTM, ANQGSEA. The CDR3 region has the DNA TGCAGCGTTGACCTGATGGCCGGGGGAGAGACCCAGTACTTC. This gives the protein CSVDLMAGGETQYF. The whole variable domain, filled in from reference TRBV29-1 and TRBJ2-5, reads SAVISQKPSRDICQRGTSLTIQCQVDSQVTMMFWYRQQPGQSLTLIATANQGSEATYESGFVIDKFPISRPNLTFSTLTVSNMSPEDSSIYLCSVDLMAGGETQYFGPGTRLLVL.

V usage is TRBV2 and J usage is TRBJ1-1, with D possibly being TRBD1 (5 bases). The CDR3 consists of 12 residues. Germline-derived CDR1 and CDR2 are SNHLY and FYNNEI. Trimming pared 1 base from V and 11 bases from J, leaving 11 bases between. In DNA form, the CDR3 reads TGTGCCAGCAGTGAAGTTGCGGGGGTTGCTTTCTTT. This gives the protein CASSEVAGVAFF.

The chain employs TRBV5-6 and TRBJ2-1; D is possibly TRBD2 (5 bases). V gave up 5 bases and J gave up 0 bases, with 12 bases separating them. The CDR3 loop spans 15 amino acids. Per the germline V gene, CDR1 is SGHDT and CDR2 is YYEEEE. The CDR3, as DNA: TGTGCCAGCAGACCCCTCGGGGTCTCCTACAATGAGCAGTTCTTC. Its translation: CASRPLGVSYNEQFF. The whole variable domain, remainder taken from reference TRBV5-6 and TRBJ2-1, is DAGVTQSPTHLIKTRGQQVTLRCSPKSGHDTVSWYQQALGQGPQFIFQYYEEEERQRGNFPDRFSGHQFPNYSSELNVNALLLGDSALYLCASRPLGVSYNEQFFGPGTRLTVL.

In DNA, the CDR3 is TGTGCCACCAGCAGGGACAGGGGCAGCTACGAGCAGTACTTC. Encoded protein: CATSRDRGSYEQYF. The V and J genes are TRBV15 and TRBJ2-7; 9 bases align to TRBD1. The CDR3 sequence is 14 residues long. Unmatched junction bases numbered 3, after V lost 3 bases and J lost 3 bases. Germline V CDR1 and CDR2: LNHNV, YYDKDF (reference sequence).

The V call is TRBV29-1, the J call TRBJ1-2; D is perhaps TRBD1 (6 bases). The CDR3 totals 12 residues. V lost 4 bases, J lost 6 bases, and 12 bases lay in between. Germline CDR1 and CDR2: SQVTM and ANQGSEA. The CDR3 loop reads CSVVAGVNGYTF. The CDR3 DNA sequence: TGCAGCGTTGTAGCAGGGGTAAATGGCTACACCTTC.

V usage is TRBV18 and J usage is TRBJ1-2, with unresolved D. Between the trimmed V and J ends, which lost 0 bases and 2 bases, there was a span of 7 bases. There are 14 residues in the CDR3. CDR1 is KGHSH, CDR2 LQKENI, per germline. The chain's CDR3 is CASSPPERNYGYTF. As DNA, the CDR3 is TGTGCCAGCTCACCACCTGAGAGGAACTATGGCTACACCTTC.

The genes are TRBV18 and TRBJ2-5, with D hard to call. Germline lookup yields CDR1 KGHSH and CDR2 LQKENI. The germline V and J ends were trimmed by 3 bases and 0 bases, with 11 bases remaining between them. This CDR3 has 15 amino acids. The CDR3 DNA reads TGTGCCAGCTCACCGCCTGCACGATACCAAGAGACCCAGTACTTC. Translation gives CASSPPARYQETQYF.

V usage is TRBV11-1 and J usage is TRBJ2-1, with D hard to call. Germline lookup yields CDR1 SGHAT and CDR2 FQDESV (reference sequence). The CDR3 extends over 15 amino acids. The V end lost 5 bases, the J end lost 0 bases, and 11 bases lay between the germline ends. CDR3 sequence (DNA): TGTGCCAGCAGCCAGAGGCGGAGCTCCTACAATGAGCAGTTCTTC. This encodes CASSQRRSSYNEQFF.

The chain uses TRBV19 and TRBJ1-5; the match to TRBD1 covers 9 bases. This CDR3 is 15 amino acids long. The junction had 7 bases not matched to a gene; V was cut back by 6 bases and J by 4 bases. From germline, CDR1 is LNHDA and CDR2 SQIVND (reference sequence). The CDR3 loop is CASRTGTGSNQPQHF. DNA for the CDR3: TGTGCCAGTAGGACAGGGACAGGGTCAAATCAGCCCCAGCATTTT.

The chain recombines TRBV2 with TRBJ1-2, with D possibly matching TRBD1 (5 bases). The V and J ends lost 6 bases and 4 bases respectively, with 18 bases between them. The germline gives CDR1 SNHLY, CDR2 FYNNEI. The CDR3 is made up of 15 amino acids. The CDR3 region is CASRQFGGFGYGYTF. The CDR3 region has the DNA TGTGCCAGCAGACAATTCGGGGGGTTTGGCTATGGCTACACCTTC.

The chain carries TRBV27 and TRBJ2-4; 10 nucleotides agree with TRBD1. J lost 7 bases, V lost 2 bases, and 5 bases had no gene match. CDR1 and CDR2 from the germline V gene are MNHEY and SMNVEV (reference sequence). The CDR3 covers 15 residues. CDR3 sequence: CASSLRWGQGNIQYF. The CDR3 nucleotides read TGTGCCAGCAGTTTACGTTGGGGACAGGGGAACATTCAGTACTTC.